This T cell receptor (beta chain) was obtained from a study of T cells in Graves' hyperthyroidism and ophthalmopathy. This clonotype was recorded at least ten times. PBMCs were collected from a roughly 10 ml volume of fresh peripheral blood. CDR3 length: 19 amino acids. With 3 bases clipped from V and 4 bases from J, the junction kept 12 bases outside the gene matches. CDR1 is LNHNV, CDR2 YYDKDF, per germline (reference sequence). It was RNA transcripts that yielded the amplified TCR beta CDR3 regions. HTBI primers were used for first-round RT-PCR of the TCR CDR3. TCRdb processed the multiplex PCR reads anew with MiXCR; each CDR3 protein has one entry. The table records approximately 640,000 distinct CDR3 sequences, about 18% of them present only once.

The source material was blood. The source of this sequence is a man aged 45 to 65 with Graves' hyperthyroidism. The V call is TRBV15, the J call TRBJ2-1; the match to TRBD2 covers 13 bases. The CDR3 DNA sequence: TGTGCCACCAGCAGCCCTGCGGGGGTGACTAGCGGGAGGTACAATGAGCAGTTCTTC. Translation: CATSSPAGVTSGRYNEQFF.